Listed below are T cell receptor beta chains from one sample, sequenced in a study of shared T cell receptors in the human thymus. Sequencing used immunoSEQ multiplex PCR; TCRdb keeps in-frame clones, though not all of them. The table includes under 450,000 clones, roughly 94% detected once. The source material was thymocytes. The receptors here all came from a human donor. CDR3s include the opening cysteine and the closing phenylalanine or tryptophan. Each record gives: V gene, CDR3 length, J gene, CDR3 protein.

>TRBV30|13|TRBJ2-5
CAWSRTHPETQYF
>TRBV7-8|16|TRBJ2-3
CASSYRTSVHTDTQYF
>TRBV4-3|16|TRBJ2-1
CASSQLGLADTNEQFF
>TRBV7-9|14|TRBJ2-2
CASSFKNPTGELFF
>TRBV28|18|TRBJ2-2
CASTVGTSGKGNTGELFF
>TRBV7-9|16|TRBJ2-7
CASSYRTGGLIYEQYF
>TRBV5-1|14|TRBJ2-7
CASSSTRNSYEQYF
>TRBV28|14|TRBJ1-3
CASSRQGPGNTIYF
>TRBV2|15|TRBJ2-7
CASSEVQRRGYEQYF
>TRBV7-6|15|TRBJ2-3
CASSARPPGTDTQYF
>TRBV7-2|13|TRBJ2-7
CASSTDRYYEQYF
>TRBV5-4|13|TRBJ2-1
CASSRGQGNEQFF
>TRBV19|14|TRBJ2-7
CASSIKGGVYEQYF
>TRBV27|14|TRBJ2-4
CASSPQGSKNIQYF
>TRBV5-8|18|TRBJ1-5
CASSRTDHSTRGNQPQHF
>TRBV29-1|11|TRBJ1-1
CSVEQDREAFF
>TRBV7-2|16|TRBJ2-1
CASSIDRGWPYNEQFF
>TRBV29-1|15|TRBJ2-1
CSVGVSRGAYNEQFF
>TRBV18|13|TRBJ2-7
CASSGQGPYEQYF
>TRBV6-5|15|TRBJ2-1
CASSAGTPQVDEQFF
>TRBV7-9|17|TRBJ2-7
CASSPGGGGRLTYEQYF
>TRBV6-6|16|TRBJ2-7
CASSSSRDRVPDEQYF
>TRBV6-5|14|TRBJ1-6
CASSYSGSNSPLHF
>TRBV5-1|13|TRBJ2-5
CASSLAPQETQYF